The clone carrying this T cell receptor (beta chain) has a single count. The same CDR3 can be traced to other DNA sequences in this sample. The table came from immunoSEQ multiplex PCR; TCRdb's copy has only in-frame clones and leaves some out. The sample shows more than 2 million clones, approximately 94% of them seen only once. This specimen comes from a study of shared clonotypes between healthy human individuals. The V and J ends lost 0 bases and 5 bases respectively, with 7 bases between them. Germline values: CDR1 MNHNY, CDR2 SVGAGI (reference sequence). This CDR3 contains 13 residues. The sequence was collected from a man younger than 35 in good health. The genes are TRBV6-6 and TRBJ1-1; maybe TRBD1 (5 bases). The sample was naive CD4+ T cells sorted from blood. Regarding subset: CD45RA+ positively selected. The CDR3 nucleotides are TGTGCCAGCAGTTACTCGAAGGGGACTGAAGCTTTCTTT. This codes for CASSYSKGTEAFF.